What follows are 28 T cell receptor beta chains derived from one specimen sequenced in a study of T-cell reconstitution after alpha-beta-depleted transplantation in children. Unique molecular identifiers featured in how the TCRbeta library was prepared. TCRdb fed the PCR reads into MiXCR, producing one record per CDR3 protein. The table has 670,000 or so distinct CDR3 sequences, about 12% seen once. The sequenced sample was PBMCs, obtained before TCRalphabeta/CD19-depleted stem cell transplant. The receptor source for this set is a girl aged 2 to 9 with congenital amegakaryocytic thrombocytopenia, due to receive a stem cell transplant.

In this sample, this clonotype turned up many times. The CDR3 is CSANGPPIGELFF. The CDR3 nucleotides are TGCAGTGCAAACGGCCCGCCAATTGGGGAGCTGTTTTTT. V is TRBV20-1 and J is TRBJ2-2; D is unclear. Trimming cost V 6 bases and J 8 bases, with 16 bases left between them. Germline V gene data show CDR1 as DFQATT and CDR2 as SNEGSKA (reference sequence). The length of the CDR3 is 13 residues.

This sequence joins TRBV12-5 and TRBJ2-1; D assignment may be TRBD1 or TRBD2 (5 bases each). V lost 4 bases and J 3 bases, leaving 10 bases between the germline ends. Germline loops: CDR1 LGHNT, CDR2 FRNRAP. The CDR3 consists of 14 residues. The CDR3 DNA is TGTGCTAGTGGTTCCCAGGGAGTCTACAATGAGCAGTTCTTC. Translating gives CASGSQGVYNEQFF.

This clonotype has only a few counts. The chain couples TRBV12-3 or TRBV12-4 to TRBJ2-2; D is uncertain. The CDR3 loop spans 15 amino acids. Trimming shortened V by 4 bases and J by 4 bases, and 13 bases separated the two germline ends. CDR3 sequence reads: CASSWNTLGTGELFF. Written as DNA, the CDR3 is TGTGCCAGCAGTTGGAACACCCTAGGCACCGGGGAGCTGTTTTTT.

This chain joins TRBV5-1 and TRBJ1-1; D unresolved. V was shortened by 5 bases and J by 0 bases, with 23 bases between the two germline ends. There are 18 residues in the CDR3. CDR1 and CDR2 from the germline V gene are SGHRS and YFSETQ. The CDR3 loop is CASRYRPALDSMNTEAFF. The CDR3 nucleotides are TGCGCCAGCAGGTACCGACCGGCATTGGACTCCATGAACACTGAAGCTTTCTTT.

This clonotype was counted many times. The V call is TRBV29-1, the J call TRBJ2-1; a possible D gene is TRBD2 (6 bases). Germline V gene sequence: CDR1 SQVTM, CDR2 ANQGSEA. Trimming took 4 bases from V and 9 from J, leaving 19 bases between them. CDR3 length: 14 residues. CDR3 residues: CSVVGSHHSSEQFF. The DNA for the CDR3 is TGCAGCGTTGTCGGGAGTCACCATTCAAGTGAGCAGTTCTTC.

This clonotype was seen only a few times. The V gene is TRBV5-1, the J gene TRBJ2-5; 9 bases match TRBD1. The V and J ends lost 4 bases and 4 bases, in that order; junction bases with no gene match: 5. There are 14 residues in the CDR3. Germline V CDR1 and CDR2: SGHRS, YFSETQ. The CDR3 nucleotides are TGCGCCAGCAGCAGATTACAGGGGGCAGAGACCCAGTACTTC. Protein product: CASSRLQGAETQYF.

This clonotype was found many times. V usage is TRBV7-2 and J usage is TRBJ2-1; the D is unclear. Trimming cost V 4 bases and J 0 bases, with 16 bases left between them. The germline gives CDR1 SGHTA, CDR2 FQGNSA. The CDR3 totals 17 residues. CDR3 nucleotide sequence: TGTGCCAGCAGCTCCGTGCGCTCCGCGAGCTCCTACAATGAGCAGTTCTTC. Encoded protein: CASSSVRSASSYNEQFF.

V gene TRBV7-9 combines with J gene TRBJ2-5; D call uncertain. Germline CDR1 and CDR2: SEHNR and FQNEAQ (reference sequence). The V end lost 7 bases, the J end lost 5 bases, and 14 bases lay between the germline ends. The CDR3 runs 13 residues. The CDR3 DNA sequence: TGTGCCAGCACCCTACCCCTATTGGAGACCCAGTACTTC. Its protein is CASTLPLLETQYF.

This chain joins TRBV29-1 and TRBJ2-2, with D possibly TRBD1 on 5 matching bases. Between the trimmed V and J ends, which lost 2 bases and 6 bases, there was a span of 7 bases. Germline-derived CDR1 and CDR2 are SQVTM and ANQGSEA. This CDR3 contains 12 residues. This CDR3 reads CSVELGAGELFF. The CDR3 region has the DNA TGCAGCGTTGAACTAGGGGCCGGGGAGCTGTTTTTT.

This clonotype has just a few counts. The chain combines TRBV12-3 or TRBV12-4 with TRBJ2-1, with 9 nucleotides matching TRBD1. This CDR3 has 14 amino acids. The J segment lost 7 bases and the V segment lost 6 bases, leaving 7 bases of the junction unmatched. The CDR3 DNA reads TGTGCCAGCAGCTGGGGGGACAGGGTAAATGAGCAGTTCTTC. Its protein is CASSWGDRVNEQFF.

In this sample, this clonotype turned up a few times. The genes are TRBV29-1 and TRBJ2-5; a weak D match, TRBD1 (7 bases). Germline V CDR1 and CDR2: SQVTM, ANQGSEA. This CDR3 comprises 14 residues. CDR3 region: CSVRGTEDQETQYF. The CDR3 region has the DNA TGCAGTGTCCGGGGGACAGAAGACCAAGAGACCCAGTACTTC.

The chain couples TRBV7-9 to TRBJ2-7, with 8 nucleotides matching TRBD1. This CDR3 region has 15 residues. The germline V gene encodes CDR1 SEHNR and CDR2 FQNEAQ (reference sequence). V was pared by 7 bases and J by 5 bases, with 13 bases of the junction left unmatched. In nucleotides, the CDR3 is TGTGCCAGCACCTCGAGGGGCAGGGGGCTTGACGAGCAGTACTTC. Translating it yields CASTSRGRGLDEQYF.

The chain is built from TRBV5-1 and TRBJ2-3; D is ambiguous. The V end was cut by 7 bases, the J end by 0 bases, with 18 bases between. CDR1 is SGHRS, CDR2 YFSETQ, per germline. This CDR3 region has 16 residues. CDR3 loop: CASQRSGSSSTDTQYF. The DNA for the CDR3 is TGCGCCAGCCAGAGGTCCGGGTCTTCTAGCACAGATACGCAGTATTTT.

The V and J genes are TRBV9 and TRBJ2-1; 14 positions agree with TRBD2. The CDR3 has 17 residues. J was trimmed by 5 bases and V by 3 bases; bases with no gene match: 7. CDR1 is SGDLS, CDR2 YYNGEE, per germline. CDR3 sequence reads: CASSAGTSGSGHNEQFF. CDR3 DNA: TGTGCCAGCAGCGCCGGGACTAGCGGGAGTGGCCACAATGAGCAGTTCTTC.

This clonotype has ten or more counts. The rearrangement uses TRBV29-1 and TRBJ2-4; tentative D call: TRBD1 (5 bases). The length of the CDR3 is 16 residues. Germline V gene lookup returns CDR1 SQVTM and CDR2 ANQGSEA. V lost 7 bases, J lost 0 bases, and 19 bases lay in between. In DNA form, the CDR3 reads TGCAGCGCAATGGGGTACAGGTCATTAGCCAAAAACATTCAGTACTTC. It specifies CSAMGYRSLAKNIQYF.

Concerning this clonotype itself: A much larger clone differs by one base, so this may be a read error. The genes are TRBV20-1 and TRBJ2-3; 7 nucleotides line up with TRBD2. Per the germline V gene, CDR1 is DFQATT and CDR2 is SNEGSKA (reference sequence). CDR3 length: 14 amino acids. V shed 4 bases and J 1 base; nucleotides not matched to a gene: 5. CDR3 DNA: TGCAGTGCTATCGGGAGGCAGGGCACAGATACGCAGTATTTT. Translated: CSAIGRQGTDTQYF.

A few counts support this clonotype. DNA of the CDR3: TGTGCCAGCAGAGACAGGGGCTTAGGCCGGGAGACCCAGTACTTC. Residues: CASRDRGLGRETQYF. The chain couples TRBV27 to TRBJ2-5, with 8 positions matching TRBD1. CDR1 is MNHEY and CDR2 is SMNVEV in the germline V gene (reference sequence). CDR3 length equals 15 residues. Unmatched junction bases numbered 11, after V lost 6 bases and J lost 5 bases.

The CDR3 DNA follows: TGTGCCAGTTTCGGACTAGCGGGAACGAGCTCCTACAATGAGCAGTTCTTC. The encoded protein is CASFGLAGTSSYNEQFF. This chain joins TRBV12-3 or TRBV12-4 and TRBJ2-1, with 12 bases identical to TRBD2. The CDR3 runs 17 residues. V lost 9 bases to trimming and J lost 0 bases; unmatched junction nucleotides: 9.

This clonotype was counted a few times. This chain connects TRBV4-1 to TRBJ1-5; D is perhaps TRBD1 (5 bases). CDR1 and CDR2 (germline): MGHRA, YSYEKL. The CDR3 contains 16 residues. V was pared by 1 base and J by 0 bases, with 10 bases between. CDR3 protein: CASSQAGRGSNQPQHF. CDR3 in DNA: TGCGCCAGCAGCCAAGCTGGGAGGGGTAGCAATCAGCCCCAGCATTTT.

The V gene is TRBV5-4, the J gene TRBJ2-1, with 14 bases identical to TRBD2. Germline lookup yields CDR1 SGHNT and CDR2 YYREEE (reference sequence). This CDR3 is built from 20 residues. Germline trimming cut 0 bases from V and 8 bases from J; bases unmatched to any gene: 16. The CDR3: CASSLVFQGPMTSGRDEQFF. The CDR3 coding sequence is TGTGCCAGCAGCTTGGTTTTTCAGGGGCCCATGACTAGCGGGAGGGATGAGCAGTTCTTC.

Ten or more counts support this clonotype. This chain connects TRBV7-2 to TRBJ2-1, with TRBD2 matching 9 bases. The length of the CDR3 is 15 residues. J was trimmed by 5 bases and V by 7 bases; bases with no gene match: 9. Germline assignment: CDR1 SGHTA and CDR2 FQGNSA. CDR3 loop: CASTLWTSANNEQFF. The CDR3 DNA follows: TGTGCCAGCACGCTCTGGACTAGCGCAAACAATGAGCAGTTCTTC.

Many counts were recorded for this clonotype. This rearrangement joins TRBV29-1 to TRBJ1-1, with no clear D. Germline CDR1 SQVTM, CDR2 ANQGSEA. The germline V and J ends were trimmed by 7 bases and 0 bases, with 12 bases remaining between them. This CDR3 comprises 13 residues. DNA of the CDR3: TGCAGCGCCGCCCAGGTAATGAACACTGAAGCTTTCTTT. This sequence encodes CSAAQVMNTEAFF.

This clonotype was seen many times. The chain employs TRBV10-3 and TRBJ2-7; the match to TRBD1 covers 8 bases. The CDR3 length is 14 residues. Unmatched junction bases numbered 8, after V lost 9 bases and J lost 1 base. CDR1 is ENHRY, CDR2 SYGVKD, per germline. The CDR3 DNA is TGTGCCATTGGGACAGGTTACACTTCCTACGAGCAGTACTTC. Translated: CAIGTGYTSYEQYF.

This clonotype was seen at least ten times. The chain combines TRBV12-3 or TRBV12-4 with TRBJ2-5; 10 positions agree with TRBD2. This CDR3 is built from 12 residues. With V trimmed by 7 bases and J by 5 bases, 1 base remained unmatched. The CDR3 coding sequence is TGTGCCAGCACTAGCGGGAGTGAGACCCAGTACTTC. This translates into CASTSGSETQYF.

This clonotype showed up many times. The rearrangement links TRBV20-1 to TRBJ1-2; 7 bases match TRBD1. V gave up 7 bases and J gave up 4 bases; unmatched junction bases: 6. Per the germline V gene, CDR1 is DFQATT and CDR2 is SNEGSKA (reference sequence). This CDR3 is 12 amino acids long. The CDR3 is CSGTGQAYGYTF. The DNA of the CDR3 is TGCAGTGGGACAGGCCAAGCCTATGGCTACACCTTC.

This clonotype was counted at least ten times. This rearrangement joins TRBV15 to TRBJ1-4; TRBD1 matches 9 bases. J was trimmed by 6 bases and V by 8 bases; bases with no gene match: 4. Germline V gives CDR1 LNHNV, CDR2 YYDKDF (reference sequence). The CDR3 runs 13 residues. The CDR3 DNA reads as TGTGCCACCTCGGGACAGGGATATGAAAAACTGTTTTTT. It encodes CATSGQGYEKLFF.

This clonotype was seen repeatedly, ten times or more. The CDR3 coding sequence is TGTGCCAGCAAATCCTCTAGGGTAGTCGGGGAGCTGTTTTTT. The encoded protein is CASKSSRVVGELFF. The rearrangement links TRBV12-3 or TRBV12-4 to TRBJ2-2; D uncertain. CDR3 length: 14 amino acids. V dropped 7 bases and J dropped 7 bases, with 16 bases sitting between them.

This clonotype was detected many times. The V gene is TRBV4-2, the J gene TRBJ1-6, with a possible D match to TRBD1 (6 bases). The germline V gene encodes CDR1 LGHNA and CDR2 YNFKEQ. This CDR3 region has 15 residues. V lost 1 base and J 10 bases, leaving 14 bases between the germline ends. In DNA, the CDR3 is TGTGCCAGCAGCCAAGTGTCAGGGGAGGGATCACCCCTCCACTTT. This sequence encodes CASSQVSGEGSPLHF.